This TCR beta chain derives from a study of OX40 agonist ivuxolimab in advanced cancers. Background on the whole study: Ivuxolimab was a fully human IgG2 agonistic monoclonal antibody targeting the costimulatory receptor OX40 (CD134). Intravenous ivuxolimab was administered to patients every 2 weeks at six dose levels: 0.01, 0.1, 0.3, 1.5, 3 and 10 mg/kg. Of the 50 to 55 dose-escalation patients, hepatocellular carcinoma was present in 19, melanoma in roughly 15, renal cell carcinoma in 9 and head and neck cancer in 9. The dose-escalation cohort was 80% to 90% male with a mean age of around 64 years, ranging from roughly 23 to 80. Prior anti-PD-1, anti-PD-L1 or anti-CTLA-4 therapy was permitted, and 30% to 50% of dose-escalation patients had received checkpoint inhibitors. Partial responses occurred in three dose-escalation patients: two with cutaneous melanoma and one with hepatocellular carcinoma. The purpose of peripheral TCRbeta sequencing was to test whether ivuxolimab changed TCR sequence diversity and led to clonal T-cell expansion. The paper covers the monotherapy dose-escalation part of the phase I ivuxolimab trial, which included N = 52 patients.

For sequencing of the TCRbeta CDR3 region, genomic DNA was extracted from the sorted cells. The immunoSEQ Assay was used to sequence the TCRbeta CDR3 regions. TCRdb mirrors the immuneACCESS table, restricted to in-frame sequences. Some clones are absent from its copies; in checked studies, under half trace to an unresolved V gene, and the reason for the others is unknown. This sample gives about 69,000 clones in total; about three quarters of them show up just once. The top ten constitute 2% to 2.5% of the sample. The study at large found these results: After ivuxolimab, more expanded clones were found on average in CD8+ T cells than in CD4+ T cells. Clonal expansion of both CD4+ and CD8+ blood T cells was observed from baseline to week 6 at doses 0.1 to 3.0 mg/kg. Low levels of normalized T-cell clonal expansion were also seen in some patients who did not respond. In the 0.1-3.0 mg/kg groups, partial responders had among the lowest normalized peripheral clonal expansion, particularly in CD8+ T cells. Antigen specificity was not determined for the clonally expanded peripheral T cells.

With regard to this clone: Its antigen specificity is not known. No much larger clone exists at a distance of one base, and base qualities are not known.

Inclusive of the bounding cysteine and phenylalanine, the CDR3 is 14 residues long. The sequence is cut down to CDR3 DNA, 42 bases in frame from base 1. According to the germline V gene (reference sequence), CDR1 reads SGHNT and CDR2 reads YYREEE. Relative to germline, V is missing 4 bases and J is missing 0 bases, with 2 bases of the junction outside any gene match. The trial excluded patients who had a history of autoimmune disease or were on systemic immunosuppression. Peripheral blood for TCR sequencing was collected from all dose cohorts at baseline, on cycle 4 day 1, and on cycle 7 day 1. The samples were taken from a phase I, first-in-human, multicenter, open-label dose-escalation trial of ivuxolimab. The trial enrolled adults with locally advanced or metastatic head and neck squamous cell, hepatocellular, melanoma or renal cell carcinoma. CD4+ and CD8+ T cells were sorted separately from peripheral blood before TCR sequencing.

The rearrangement combines TRBV5-4 with TRBJ1-2; TRBD1 lines up with 8 middle nucleotides. The source was CD4+ or CD8+ T cells sorted from blood, collected in a trial of the OX40 agonist ivuxolimab. The TCR comes from an adult with an advanced solid tumor such as melanoma, head and neck, liver or kidney cancer. The CDR3 region reads CASSLQGANYGYTF. The DNA is TGTGCCAGCAGCCTACAGGGGGCTAACTATGGCTACACCTTC. With the portions outside the CDR3 filled from the reference TRBV5-4 and TRBJ1-2 genes, the complete variable region becomes ETGVTQSPTHLIKTRGQQVTLRCSSQSGHNTVSWYQQALGQGPQFIFQYYREEENGRGNFPPRFSGLQFPNYSSELNVNALELDDSALYLCASSLQGANYGYTFGSGTRLTVV.